The 10 T cell receptor beta chains below come from one sample, sequenced in a study of cytomegalovirus exposure and HLA in healthy donors. Generated by immunoSEQ multiplex PCR, the TCRdb table keeps only in-frame clones and is missing some. Among about 160,000 clones listed, more than 75% were seen once. Sequencing was performed on PBMCs. These receptor sequences come from a man aged 18 to 29 in good health and CMV-seronegative.

The J gene is TRBJ2-3, the V gene TRBV18; the D gene is possibly TRBD2 (5 bases). V was trimmed by 5 bases and J by 2 bases, leaving 20 bases between them. CDR1 and CDR2 (germline): KGHSH, LQKENI. This CDR3 comprises 17 residues. The CDR3 bases are TGTGCCAGCTCAGCACGAGGACTCGAAGCCAACACAGATACGCAGTATTTT. Protein product: CASSARGLEANTDTQYF.

The chain joins TRBV10-3 to TRBJ2-7; maybe TRBD2 (5 bases). The V end was cut by 3 bases, the J end by 4 bases, with 13 bases between. The CDR3 runs to 14 residues. The germline CDR1 and CDR2 sequences are ENHRY and SYGVKD. CDR3 amino acids: CAISDGDLGYEQYF. DNA for the CDR3: TGTGCCATCAGTGACGGGGATTTAGGGTACGAGCAGTACTTC.

The chain combines TRBV19 with TRBJ2-6, with TRBD1 as a possible D gene (6 bases). The CDR3 runs to 14 residues. Trimming cost V 5 bases and J 4 bases, with 9 bases left between them. Germline CDR1 and CDR2: LNHDA and SQIVND (reference sequence). The CDR3 reads CASSPGDGANVLTF. DNA of the CDR3: TGTGCCAGTAGTCCAGGGGACGGGGCCAACGTCCTGACTTTC.

This clone was detected once. This rearrangement joins TRBV6-6 to TRBJ2-1; 11 nucleotides line up with TRBD1. The CDR3 is made up of 16 amino acids. Looked up from germline, CDR1 is MNHNY and CDR2 is SVGAGI (reference sequence). The V and J ends lost 4 bases and 4 bases, in that order; junction bases with no gene match: 6. CDR3 region: CASSSSGTGGYNEQFF. CDR3 sequence (DNA): TGTGCCAGCAGTTCATCCGGGACAGGGGGTTACAATGAGCAGTTCTTC.

This sequence joins TRBV7-2 and TRBJ2-6, with unresolved D. V lost 6 bases and J lost 2, with 8 bases in between. Germline lookup yields CDR1 SGHTA and CDR2 FQGNSA. The CDR3 covers 14 residues. CDR3 amino acids: CASSYPAGANVLTF. CDR3 coding DNA: TGTGCCAGCAGTTACCCAGCTGGGGCCAACGTCCTGACTTTC.

V gene TRBV5-1 combines with J gene TRBJ1-1; D might be TRBD1 (6 bases). The CDR3 is made up of 16 amino acids. V lost 2 bases and J 1 base, leaving 15 bases between the germline ends. Germline V gives CDR1 SGHRS, CDR2 YFSETQ. CDR3 sequence (DNA): TGCGCCAGCAGCTTAGGGCGAGGCAGGGGGAACACTGAAGCTTTCTTT. Amino acid sequence: CASSLGRGRGNTEAFF. Full variable domain (outside the CDR3, taken from reference TRBV5-1 and TRBJ1-1): KAGVTQTPRYLIKTRGQQVTLSCSPISGHRSVSWYQQTPGQGLQFLFEYFSETQRNKGNFPGRFSGRQFSNSRSEMNVSTLELGDSALYLCASSLGRGRGNTEAFFGQGTRLTVV.

The chain links TRBV6-1 to TRBJ2-7, with D perhaps matching TRBD1 (5 bases). V dropped 2 bases and J dropped 3 bases, with 17 bases sitting between them. CDR1 is MNHNS and CDR2 is SASEGT in the germline V gene. The CDR3 has 16 residues. The DNA for the CDR3 is TGTGCCAGCAGTGAATCTCACTTCGCGCAGGGCTACGAGCAGTACTTC. It codes for CASSESHFAQGYEQYF.

This chain joins TRBV27 and TRBJ2-7, with D uncertain. Deletions cut 2 bases from V and 2 bases from J, with 10 bases between. Germline V lookup: CDR1 MNHEY, CDR2 SMNVEV (reference sequence). The CDR3 runs to 14 residues. The CDR3 coding sequence is TGTGCCAGCAGTTTAGGGCAGAGCACCTACGAGCAGTACTTC. Its translation: CASSLGQSTYEQYF.

V is TRBV27 and J is TRBJ2-3; 10 bases agree with TRBD2. CDR3 size: 16 residues. CDR1 is MNHEY and CDR2 is SMNVEV in the germline V gene (reference sequence). V was pared by 5 bases and J by 5 bases, with 10 bases of the junction left unmatched. CDR3 sequence (DNA): TGTGCCAGCAGTCGCCCGTCAGCGGGGGGGGGAGATACGCAGTATTTT. This gives the protein CASSRPSAGGGDTQYF.

In its sample, this clone was seen once. This chain connects TRBV28 to TRBJ2-1, with D tentatively TRBD2 (5 bases). The CDR3 contains 11 residues. V was clipped by 6 bases and J by 13 bases, with 13 bases between them. Germline assignment: CDR1 MDHEN and CDR2 SYDVKM. CDR3 residues: CASSSRLRQFF. CDR3 sequence (DNA): TGTGCCAGCAGCTCACGACTACGCCAGTTCTTC.